The 23 T cell receptor beta chains in this list originate from one sample, sequenced in a study of shared clonotypes between healthy human individuals. The protocol was immunoSEQ multiplex PCR, while the TCRdb copy is restricted to in-frame clones and leaves out a portion. In the table there are approximately 1,000,000 clones, 60% to 85% of which are singletons. The sequenced sample was memory CD4+ T cells from PBMCs. This sample's subset: CD45RA-negative fraction. These receptors were collected from a man aged 18 to 30 in good health. Some clones in this sample may be carry-over from other donors' samples.

This rearrangement joins TRBV30 to TRBJ2-2; the D is unclear. Germline values: CDR1 GTSNPN, CDR2 SVGIG (reference sequence). Trimming took 0 bases from V and 1 from J, leaving 6 bases between them. The CDR3 runs to 14 residues. CDR3 amino acids: CAWSVGGNTGELFF. The CDR3 nucleotides read TGTGCCTGGAGTGTAGGTGGGAACACCGGGGAGCTGTTTTTT.

In regard to this clone: An end of the junction differs from the germline gene, which may be a read error. The rearrangement joins TRBV10-3 to TRBJ1-1; D gene uncertain. Germline lookup yields CDR1 ENHRY and CDR2 SYGVKD. The CDR3 contains 14 residues. CDR3 sequence (DNA): TGTGCCATCAGTGAGCGGGGATGGAACCCTGAAGCTTTCTTT. Protein sequence: CAISERGWNPEAFF.

This clone was seen a few times. The chain couples TRBV11-2 to TRBJ1-2; D not resolved. The CDR3 is 15 amino acids. The V end was cut by 4 bases, the J end by 7 bases, with 19 bases between. Per germline, CDR1 SGHAT and CDR2 FQNNGV. CDR3 sequence (DNA): TGTGCCAGCAGCTCCCTGGAGGCTAAAACGCCTGGCTACACCTTC. It encodes CASSSLEAKTPGYTF.

The chain has TRBV7-7 and TRBJ2-7; D possibly matches TRBD1 or TRBD2 (5 bases each). The V end was cut by 5 bases, the J end by 3 bases, with 14 bases between. The V gene's germline CDR1 is SSHAT and CDR2 FNYEAQ (reference sequence). CDR3 length equals 14 residues. CDR3 loop: CASSPVGRLYEQYF. The CDR3 DNA reads TGTGCCAGCAGCCCAGTGGGACGGCTCTACGAGCAGTACTTC. The variable domain in full, with the rest retrieved from reference TRBV7-7 and TRBJ2-7, is GAGVSQSPRYKVTKRGQDVTLRCDPISSHATLYWYQQALGQGPEFLTYFNYEAQPDKSGLPSDRFSAERPEGSISTLTIQRTEQRDSAMYRCASSPVGRLYEQYFGPGTRLTVT.

The table lists this clone with a few counts. This chain joins TRBV11-2 and TRBJ2-5; 7 bases line up with TRBD2. The V and J ends lost 4 bases and 5 bases, in that order; junction bases with no gene match: 13. The CDR3 contains 16 residues. Germline V gives CDR1 SGHAT, CDR2 FQNNGV. The CDR3 nucleotides read TGTGCCAGCAGCTCGGTAGCGGGCTTGGCGGGGGAGACCCAGTACTTC. Translating it yields CASSSVAGLAGETQYF.

The rearrangement uses TRBV7-2 and TRBJ2-1, with a tentative D call TRBD2 (6 bases). In germline, CDR1 is SGHTA, CDR2 FQGNSA. Trimming cost V 8 bases and J 8 bases, with 19 bases left between them. CDR3 length: 14 residues. CDR3 residues: CASSSALASYEQFF. As DNA, the CDR3 is TGTGCCAGCTCCTCCGCGCTAGCGTCGTATGAGCAGTTCTTC.

The gene calls are TRBV7-3 and TRBJ2-1, with D perhaps TRBD2 (6 bases). The CDR3 runs 15 residues. Trimming shortened V by 6 bases and J by 2 bases, and 14 bases separated the two germline ends. The V gene's germline CDR1 is SGHTA and CDR2 FQGTGA. The CDR3 DNA sequence: TGTGCCAGCAGGGACGGGAGCGGAGCCTACAATGAGCAGTTCTTC. Amino acid sequence: CASRDGSGAYNEQFF.

Turning to this clone: A single base is all that separates this from a far larger clone, so a read error is likely. The rearrangement links TRBV4-1 to TRBJ2-2, with 8 bases matching TRBD2. CDR3 length: 16 amino acids. The V gene's germline CDR1 is MGHRA and CDR2 YSYEKL. J gave up 7 bases and V 1 base, and 8 bases lay outside the gene matches. The CDR3 nucleotides are TGCGCCAGCAGCCAAGTTCTTGGCCGGGAGGGCGGGGAGCTGTTTTTT. Protein sequence: CASSQVLGREGGELFF.

This clone came up once. The rearrangement joins TRBV9 to TRBJ2-2; D remains unclear. Germline loops: CDR1 SGDLS, CDR2 YYNGEE. CDR3 length: 12 residues. V lost 4 bases to trimming and J lost 7 bases, with 8 bases between them. The DNA for the CDR3 is TGTGCCAGCAGCCTCTGGGACGGGGAGCTGTTTTTT. Protein: CASSLWDGELFF.

This clone was seen a handful of times. This rearrangement joins TRBV5-1 to TRBJ1-5; D not resolved. The CDR3 runs to 15 residues. V lost 0 bases and J 9 bases, leaving 16 bases between the germline ends. CDR1 is SGHRS and CDR2 is YFSETQ in the germline V gene. The CDR3 bases are TGCGCCAGCAGCTTGGGCCCCGACAATAGGTGGCCCCAGCATTTT. Protein sequence: CASSLGPDNRWPQHF.

The chain is built from TRBV7-3 and TRBJ2-3; D is perhaps TRBD2 (6 bases). The germline CDR1 and CDR2 sequences are SGHTA and FQGTGA. The V end was cut by 5 bases, the J end by 0 bases, with 15 bases between. The CDR3 has 16 residues. For the CDR3, the DNA is TGTGCCAGCAGCCCAGTCGGGACTTCTAGCACAGATACGCAGTATTTT. It codes for CASSPVGTSSTDTQYF.

This clone appeared a single time. In nucleotides, the CDR3 is TGTGCCAGCTCACCACCGACACCCAACAACTATGGCTACACCTTC. Encoded protein: CASSPPTPNNYGYTF. The rearrangement uses TRBV18 and TRBJ1-2; D is ambiguous. The CDR3 loop spans 15 amino acids. Germline V gene sequence: CDR1 KGHSH, CDR2 LQKENI. V lost 0 bases and J lost 2, with 10 bases in between.

The V and J genes are TRBV28 and TRBJ2-1; TRBD2 is a possible D gene (6 bases). V dropped 3 bases and J dropped 9 bases, with 15 bases sitting between them. Germline loops: CDR1 MDHEN, CDR2 SYDVKM. The CDR3 covers 14 residues. This CDR3 is CASSFLAGIGEQFF. In DNA form, the CDR3 reads TGTGCCAGCAGTTTTCTGGCGGGAATCGGTGAGCAGTTCTTC.

The V and J genes are TRBV19 and TRBJ2-4; possibly TRBD1 for D (5 bases). Looked up from germline, CDR1 is LNHDA and CDR2 is SQIVND (reference sequence). Trimming stripped 3 bases from V and 0 bases from J, with 15 bases between. The CDR3 is made up of 17 amino acids. CDR3 DNA sequence: TGTGCCAGTAGTATCCCACGGCAGGGATCAGCCAAAAACATTCAGTACTTC. Protein: CASSIPRQGSAKNIQYF.

The chain is built from TRBV4-1 and TRBJ2-3; the D gene is possibly TRBD1 (6 bases). CDR1 is MGHRA and CDR2 is YSYEKL in the germline V gene. The CDR3 runs 16 residues. With 0 bases removed from V and 2 bases from J, the gap between germline ends came to 12 bases. In DNA form, the CDR3 reads TGCGCCAGCAGCCAAGATCTTTGGGGACACACAGATACGCAGTATTTT. This sequence encodes CASSQDLWGHTDTQYF.

This chain connects TRBV10-2 to TRBJ2-7; 9 positions match TRBD1. J lost 5 bases, V lost 0 bases, and 5 bases had no gene match. CDR1 and CDR2 from the germline V gene are WSHSY and SAAADI. The CDR3 consists of 15 residues. CDR3 loop: CASSESGTGKHEQYF. CDR3 DNA sequence: TGCGCCAGCAGTGAGTCCGGGACAGGGAAACACGAGCAGTACTTC.

This chain links TRBV9 with TRBJ2-3; D gene ambiguous. Looked up from germline, CDR1 is SGDLS and CDR2 is YYNGEE. V lost 0 bases and J 6 bases, leaving 11 bases between the germline ends. The CDR3 spans 14 residues. The CDR3 nucleotides are TGTGCCAGCAGCGTAGGACCGACTGGGGATACGCAGTATTTT. It is translated as CASSVGPTGDTQYF.

This clone was picked up a small number of times. V gene TRBV5-1 combines with J gene TRBJ2-7, with 7 bases matching TRBD1. Germline V gives CDR1 SGHRS, CDR2 YFSETQ. This CDR3 is 17 amino acids long. V gave up 0 bases and J gave up 5 bases; unmatched junction bases: 14. The CDR3 loop is CASSLGTRDSLHHEQYF. In DNA, the CDR3 is TGCGCCAGCAGCTTGGGAACCCGGGACAGCTTACACCACGAGCAGTACTTC.

This chain links TRBV11-2 with TRBJ2-2, with TRBD2 identical over 7 bases. The CDR3 is 15 residues long. The V segment lost 5 bases and the J segment 4 bases; nucleotides outside the gene matches: 7. Germline V gene data show CDR1 as SGHAT and CDR2 as FQNNGV. The CDR3 protein is CASSRTSASTGELFF. CDR3 in DNA: TGTGCCAGCAGCCGTACTAGCGCCTCCACCGGGGAGCTGTTTTTT.

The V and J genes are TRBV2 and TRBJ2-1; TRBD1 agrees at 8 bases. The germline CDR1 and CDR2 sequences are SNHLY and FYNNEI. Trimming cost V 7 bases and J 6 bases; bases outside gene matches: 11. The CDR3 covers 15 residues. The CDR3 nucleotides read TGTGCCAGCAACAGAGACAGGGGAGGAGGCAATGAGCAGTTCTTC. Translated, it gives CASNRDRGGGNEQFF.

The chain combines TRBV18 with TRBJ2-7; D is possibly TRBD2 (9 bases). The germline CDR1 and CDR2 sequences are KGHSH and LQKENI. Trimming took off 3 bases at V and 0 bases at J, with 15 bases between the two ends. This CDR3 is built from 16 residues. In nucleotides, the CDR3 is TGTGCCAGCTCACCTTCTAGCGGGACAGGCTCCTACGAGCAGTACTTC. Translating it yields CASSPSSGTGSYEQYF.

The genes are TRBV28 and TRBJ1-4; D remains unclear. CDR1 MDHEN and CDR2 SYDVKM come from the germline V gene. The V end lost 3 bases, the J end lost 3 bases, and 8 bases lay between the germline ends. The length of the CDR3 is 14 residues. The CDR3 sequence: CASSFPPSNEKLFF. The CDR3 DNA follows: TGTGCCAGCAGTTTCCCCCCTTCTAATGAAAAACTGTTTTTT.

The V gene is TRBV13, the J gene TRBJ2-6; D is perhaps TRBD1 or TRBD2 (6 bases each). This CDR3 spans 17 amino acids. Germline CDR1 PRHDT, CDR2 FYEKMQ (reference sequence). Deletions cut 2 bases from V and 0 bases from J, with 11 bases between. In DNA, the CDR3 is TGTGCCAGCAGCTTATTGGGGGGCCTCTCTGGGGCCAACGTCCTGACTTTC. It specifies CASSLLGGLSGANVLTF.